The clone carrying this TCR beta chain was detected only a few times. Its antigen is unidentified. This entry comes from a study of beta chain features in type 1 diabetes. The authors reverse transcribed all of the isolated RNA, so sequencing captured expressed TCRB transcripts. The assay was immunoSEQ multiplex PCR, and TCRdb's table has in-frame clones only and misses some. The sample lists some 350,000 clones, around 9.6% occurring once. Study-level points and caveats: In all four CD4+ subsets, TCRB CDR3 length was significantly, moderately reduced in type 1 diabetes.

Germline-derived CDR1 and CDR2 are MRHNA and SNTAGT. The ends were cut back, 4 bases at V and 6 bases at J, with 16 bases in the middle. The CDR3 totals 15 residues. The source material was central memory CD4+ T cells from blood. The chain joins TRBV6-4 to TRBJ1-5; D gene ambiguous. This sequence originates from a man aged 30 to 39 with type 1 diabetes. CDR3 in amino acids: CASSALIPRGQPQHF. The DNA of the CDR3 is TGTGCCAGCAGTGCTCTGATCCCACGGGGTCAGCCCCAGCATTTT.